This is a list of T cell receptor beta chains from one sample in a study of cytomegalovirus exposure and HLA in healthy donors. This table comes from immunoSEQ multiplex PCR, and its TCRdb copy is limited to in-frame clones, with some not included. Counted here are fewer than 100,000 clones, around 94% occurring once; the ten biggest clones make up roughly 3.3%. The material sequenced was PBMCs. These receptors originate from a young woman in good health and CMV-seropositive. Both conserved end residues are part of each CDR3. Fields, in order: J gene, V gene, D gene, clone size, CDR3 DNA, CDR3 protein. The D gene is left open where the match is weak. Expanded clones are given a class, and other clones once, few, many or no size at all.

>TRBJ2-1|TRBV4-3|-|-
TGCGCCAGCAGCCAAGATCCGGGGGTTGTCTACAATGAGCAGTTCTTC
CASSQDPGVVYNEQFF
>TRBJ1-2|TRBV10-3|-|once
TGTGCCATCAGCTCCGTGGGGGGGTCTAACTATGGCTACACCTTC
CAISSVGGSNYGYTF
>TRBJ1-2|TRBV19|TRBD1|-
TGTGCCAGTAGTAGGAGGACAGGGGCCTTAGGTACCTATGGCTACACCTTC
CASSRRTGALGTYGYTF
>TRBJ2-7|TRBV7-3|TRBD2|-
TGTGCCAGCAGCTCCTGGGGGGGAGCGGGAGCCCGGGGTCTCAACGAGCAGTACTTC
CASSSWGGAGARGLNEQYF
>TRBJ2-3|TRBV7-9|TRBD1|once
TGTGCCAGCAGCATAAACAGGGGCGCTAGCACAGATACGCAGTATTTT
CASSINRGASTDTQYF
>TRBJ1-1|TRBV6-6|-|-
TGTGCCAGCAGGCACCACAGGGCTATGAACACTGAAGCTTTCTTT
CASRHHRAMNTEAFF
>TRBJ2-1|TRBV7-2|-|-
TGTGCCAGCAGCTTATTAAATCGGTTCGGCGGGGTTTACAATGAGCAGTTCTTC
CASSLLNRFGGVYNEQFF
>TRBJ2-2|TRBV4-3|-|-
TGCGCCAGCAGCCACTTCGCGGGCGGGGAGCTGTTTTTT
CASSHFAGGELFF
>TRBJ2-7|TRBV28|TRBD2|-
TGTGCCAGCAGTTTCTCCCGACTAGCGGGAGTGGGTTACGAGCAGTACTTC
CASSFSRLAGVGYEQYF
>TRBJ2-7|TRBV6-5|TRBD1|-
TGTGCCAGCAGTTACGGGACAGGGAACGAGCAGTACTTC
CASSYGTGNEQYF
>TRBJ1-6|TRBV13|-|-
TGTGCCAGCAGCTTAGGCCTCGGGGAGGATAATTCACCCCTCCACTTT
CASSLGLGEDNSPLHF
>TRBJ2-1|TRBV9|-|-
TGTGCCAGCAGCTCGGGTGGGAGTGAAGATGAGCAGTTCTTC
CASSSGGSEDEQFF
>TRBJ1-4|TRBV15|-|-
TGTGCCACCAGCAGAGATAGCGAAAAACTGTTTTTT
CATSRDSEKLFF
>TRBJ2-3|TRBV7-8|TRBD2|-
TGTGCCAGCAGGCCTGGACTAGCGGGAGGGCCGGGCACAGATACGCAGTATTTT
CASRPGLAGGPGTDTQYF
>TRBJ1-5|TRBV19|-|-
TGTGCCAGTAGTTCACAGGGCGGGGGTCAGCCCCAGCATTTT
CASSSQGGGQPQHF
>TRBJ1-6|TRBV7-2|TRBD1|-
TGTGCCAGCAGCTACCTGGGACAGTCAAATTCACCCCTCCACTTT
CASSYLGQSNSPLHF
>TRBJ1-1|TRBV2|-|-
TGTGCCAGCAGTGGGCCGGGGGCTTTCTTT
CASSGPGAFF
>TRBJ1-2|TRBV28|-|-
TGTGCCAGCAGTTCCCCTCAGGAGGGTGGCTACACCTTC
CASSSPQEGGYTF
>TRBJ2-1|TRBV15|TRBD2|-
TGTGCCACCAGCAGAGATCTCGGGGAGGGGAATGAGCAGTTCTTC
CATSRDLGEGNEQFF
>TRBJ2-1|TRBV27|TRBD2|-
TGTGCCAGCAGTTTCCCACTAGCGGGACACAATGAGCAGTTCTTC
CASSFPLAGHNEQFF
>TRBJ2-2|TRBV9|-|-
TGTGCCAGCAGCGTAAGGGGAACCGGGGAGCTGTTTTTT
CASSVRGTGELFF
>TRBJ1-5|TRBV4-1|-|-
TGCGCCAGCAGCGCACGTGTTACAGGGTACCAGCCCCAGCATTTT
CASSARVTGYQPQHF
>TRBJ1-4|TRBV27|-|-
TGTGCCAGCAGTTTCGGAGGGGATGAAAAACTGTTTTTT
CASSFGGDEKLFF
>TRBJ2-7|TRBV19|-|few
TGTGCCAGTAGCCACAATCGGGGCAGGGGTATGCACGAGCAGTACTTC
CASSHNRGRGMHEQYF
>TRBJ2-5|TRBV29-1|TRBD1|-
TGCAGCGGGGGACAGGGGAAGGAGACCCAGTACTTC
CSGGQGKETQYF
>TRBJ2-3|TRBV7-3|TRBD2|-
TGTGCCAGCAGCTTGGTGGGCGGGGGGGCCGAAGATACGCAGTATTTT
CASSLVGGGAEDTQYF
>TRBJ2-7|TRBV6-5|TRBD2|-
TGTGCCAGCAGTCGAATCGGGAGGGTGGACTACGAGCAGTACTTC
CASSRIGRVDYEQYF
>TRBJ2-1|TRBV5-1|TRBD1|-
TGCGCCAGCAGCTCTCTATCAGTACAGGGGGCTCGTGAGCAGTTCTTC
CASSSLSVQGAREQFF
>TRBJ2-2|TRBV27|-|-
TGTGCCAGCAGTTTACCGCGTGGAGGTGGCGGGGAGCTGTTTTTT
CASSLPRGGGGELFF
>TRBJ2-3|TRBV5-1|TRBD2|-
TGCGCCAGCAGCGCAGGACTAGCGGGAGTTGGAGATACGCAGTATTTT
CASSAGLAGVGDTQYF
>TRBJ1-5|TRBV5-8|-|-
TGTGCCAGCAGCCCCGGGATCCCCCTCAATCAGCCCCAGCATTTT
CASSPGIPLNQPQHF
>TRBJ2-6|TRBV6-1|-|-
TGTGCCAGCAGTCAAGACACCTCTGGGGCCAACGTCCTGACTTTC
CASSQDTSGANVLTF
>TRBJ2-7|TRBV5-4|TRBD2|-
TGTGCCAGCAGCCCTCCTAGCGGTTGGGGCGAGCAGTACTTC
CASSPPSGWGEQYF
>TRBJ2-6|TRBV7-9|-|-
TGTGCCAGCAGCCTAGGCCCAGTGGTCGTGGGCAATCGGGCCAACGTCCTGACTTTC
CASSLGPVVVGNRANVLTF
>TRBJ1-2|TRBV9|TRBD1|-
TGTGCCAGCAGCTCTACACCGGGACAGGGGGCAGGTGGCTACACCTTC
CASSSTPGQGAGGYTF
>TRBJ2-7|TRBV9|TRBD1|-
TGTGCCAGCAGCGTGGGACAGAACCCGTACGAGCAGTACTTC
CASSVGQNPYEQYF
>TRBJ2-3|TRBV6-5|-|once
TGTGCCAGCAGTTACGGCCGGGGAGATACGCAGTATTTT
CASSYGRGDTQYF
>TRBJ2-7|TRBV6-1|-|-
TGTGCCAGCATGGGTCGACAGAGCTCCTACGAGCAGTACTTC
CASMGRQSSYEQYF
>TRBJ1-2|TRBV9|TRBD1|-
TGTGCCAGCAGCGAGGGACTTGGACAGGGGGCGAGTGGCTACACCTTC
CASSEGLGQGASGYTF
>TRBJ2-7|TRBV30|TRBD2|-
TGTGCCTGGGGGGAAGCGGGGGAGTATTACGAGCAGTACTTC
CAWGEAGEYYEQYF
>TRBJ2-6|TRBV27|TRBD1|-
TGTGCCAGCAGTTCCCTGAGGCGGGACAGGAGAACTTCCAACGTCCTGACTTTC
CASSSLRRDRRTSNVLTF
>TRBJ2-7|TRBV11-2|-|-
TGTGCCAGCAGCTTAGACAGACTAGACTCCTACGAGCAGTACTTC
CASSLDRLDSYEQYF
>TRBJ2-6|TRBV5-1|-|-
TGCGCCAGCAGCTTGGCTGGGGGCGAAGGGGCCAACGTCCTGACTTTC
CASSLAGGEGANVLTF
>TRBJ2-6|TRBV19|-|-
TGTGCCAGTAGTGCCCAACAGGGCACTGGGGCCAACGTCCTGACTTTC
CASSAQQGTGANVLTF
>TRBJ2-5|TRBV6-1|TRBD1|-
TGTGCCAGCAGTTGGGACAGGGGTCCAGAGACCCAGTACTTC
CASSWDRGPETQYF
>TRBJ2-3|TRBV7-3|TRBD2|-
TGTGCCAGCAGCTTAGGGGGGGAGAAGGCGCAGTATTTT
CASSLGGEKAQYF
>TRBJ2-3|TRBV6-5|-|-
TGTGCCAGCAGTGAGCACCGGGGATCAACGCAGTATTTT
CASSEHRGSTQYF
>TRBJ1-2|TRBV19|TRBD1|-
TGTGCCAGTAAAAACAGGGGTGCTTATGGCTACACCTTC
CASKNRGAYGYTF
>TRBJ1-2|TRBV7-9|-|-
TGTGCCAGCAGCTTAGGCACAGGCAACTATGGCTACACCTTC
CASSLGTGNYGYTF
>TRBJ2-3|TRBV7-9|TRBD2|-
TGTGCCAGCAACCCCGGGCGGGGGGTAGGCACAGATACGCAGTATTTT
CASNPGRGVGTDTQYF
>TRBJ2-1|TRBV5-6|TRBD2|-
TGTGCCAGCAGCTTAGTAGCGGGAGCCCTCCGCGGCAATGAGCAGTTCTTC
CASSLVAGALRGNEQFF
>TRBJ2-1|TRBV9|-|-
TGTGCCAGCAGCCCCCGAGAGGGTTTCAGCTCCTACAATGAGCAGTTCTTC
CASSPREGFSSYNEQFF
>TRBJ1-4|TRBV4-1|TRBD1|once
TGCGCCAGCAGCTTCGGGAGGGACAGGGTTCAAGAAAAACTGTTTTTT
CASSFGRDRVQEKLFF
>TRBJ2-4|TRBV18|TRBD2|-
TGTGCCAGCTCACTGTACTCTGACGTAGAGGGAGGGCCGCGGAACATTCAGTACTTC
CASSLYSDVEGGPRNIQYF
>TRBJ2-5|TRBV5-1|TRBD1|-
TGCGCCAGCAGCGGACAGGGAAGGCAAGAGACCCAGTACTTC
CASSGQGRQETQYF
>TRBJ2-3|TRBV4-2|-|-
TGTGCCAGCAGCCACCCTCGGCTCTTAGGGACTCAGACAGATACGCAGTATTTT
CASSHPRLLGTQTDTQYF
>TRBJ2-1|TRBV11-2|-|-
TGTGCCAGCATAGACACCAGGGGCTTCTACAATGAGCAGTTCTTC
CASIDTRGFYNEQFF
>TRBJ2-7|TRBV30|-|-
TGTGCCTGGACCGGTCAATACGAGCAGTACTTC
CAWTGQYEQYF
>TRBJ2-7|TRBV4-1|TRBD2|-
TGCGCCAGCAGCCAAGAATTAGCGGGGGTGTCCTACGAGCAGTACTTC
CASSQELAGVSYEQYF